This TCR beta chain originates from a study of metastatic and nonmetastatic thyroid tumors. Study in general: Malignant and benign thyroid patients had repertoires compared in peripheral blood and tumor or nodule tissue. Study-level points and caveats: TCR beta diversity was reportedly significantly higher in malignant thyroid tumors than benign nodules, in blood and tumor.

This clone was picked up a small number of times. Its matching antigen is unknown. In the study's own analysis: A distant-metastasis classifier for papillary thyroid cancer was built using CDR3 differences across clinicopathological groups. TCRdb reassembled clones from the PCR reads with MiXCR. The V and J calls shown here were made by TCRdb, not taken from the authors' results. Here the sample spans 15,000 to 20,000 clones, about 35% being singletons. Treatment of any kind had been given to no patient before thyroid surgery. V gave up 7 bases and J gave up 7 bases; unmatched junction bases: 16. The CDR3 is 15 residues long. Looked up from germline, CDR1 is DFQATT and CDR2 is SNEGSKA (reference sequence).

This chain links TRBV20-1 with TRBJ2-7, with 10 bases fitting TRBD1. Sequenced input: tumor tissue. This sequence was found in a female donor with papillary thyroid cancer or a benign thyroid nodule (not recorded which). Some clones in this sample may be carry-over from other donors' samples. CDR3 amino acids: CSVLPSGTGVGEQYF. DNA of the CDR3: TGCAGTGTTCTCCCATCCGGGACAGGGGTGGGTGAGCAGTACTTC.